The 28 T cell receptor beta chains in this list originate from one sample, sequenced in a study of blood T cell repertoires in COVID-19. The assay was immunoSEQ multiplex PCR, and TCRdb's table has in-frame clones only and misses some. The table shows approximately 250,000 clones, with 80% to 90% occurring only once. Sequencing was carried out using PBMCs or T cells enriched from blood (not recorded which). Receptor source: a woman younger than 45 with acute COVID-19.

J is TRBJ2-1 and V is TRBV5-1; TRBD2 aligns across 9 bases. Germline V lookup: CDR1 SGHRS, CDR2 YFSETQ. The trim removed 3 bases at V and 5 bases at J, leaving 9 bases unmatched. CDR3 length: 16 residues. The CDR3 reads CASSSAGLAGNNEQFF. The DNA of the CDR3 is TGCGCCAGCAGCTCCGCCGGCCTAGCGGGGAACAATGAGCAGTTCTTC.

The chain has TRBV28 and TRBJ1-5; a weak D match, TRBD1 (5 bases). V was cut by 7 bases and J by 2 bases, with 24 bases left in between. The CDR3 consists of 18 residues. The germline CDR1 and CDR2 sequences are MDHEN and SYDVKM. The CDR3 region has the DNA TGTGCCAGCACAGTGATCTTCCGGGACCCGGGAGGCAATCAGCCCCAGCATTTT. As protein: CASTVIFRDPGGNQPQHF.

The gene calls are TRBV5-1 and TRBJ1-2, with D possibly being TRBD1 (5 bases). There are 13 residues in the CDR3. Trimming shortened V by 0 bases and J by 8 bases, and 11 bases separated the two germline ends. Looked up from germline, CDR1 is SGHRS and CDR2 is YFSETQ. CDR3 protein: CASSLAGVGGYTF. The CDR3 nucleotides read TGCGCCAGCAGCTTGGCGGGGGTAGGGGGCTACACCTTC.

This rearrangement joins TRBV7-3 to TRBJ1-5; D is undetermined. Deletions cut 2 bases from V and 3 bases from J, with 11 bases between. The CDR3 extends over 15 amino acids. Germline assignment: CDR1 SGHTA and CDR2 FQGTGA. The CDR3 region is CASSLPGWINQPQHF. The CDR3 nucleotides are TGTGCCAGCAGCTTACCGGGTTGGATCAATCAGCCCCAGCATTTT.

The chain joins TRBV6-6 to TRBJ1-2, with TRBD1 matching 7 bases. The CDR3 totals 13 residues. V shed 6 bases and J 5 bases; nucleotides not matched to a gene: 6. Looked up from germline, CDR1 is MNHNY and CDR2 is SVGAGI (reference sequence). The CDR3 nucleotides read TGTGCCAGCAGGCAAGAGGGGGCTTATGGCTACACCTTC. Protein sequence: CASRQEGAYGYTF.

This clone was observed once. The rearrangement joins TRBV27 to TRBJ1-5; 7 positions match TRBD1. The CDR3 covers 14 residues. V lost 6 bases, J lost 3 bases, and 5 bases stayed unmatched. The germline V gene encodes CDR1 MNHEY and CDR2 SMNVEV (reference sequence). The CDR3 sequence is CASRTGTVNQPQHF. Written as DNA, the CDR3 is TGTGCCAGCAGGACCGGGACAGTCAATCAGCCCCAGCATTTT.

This clone was seen a few times. The chain employs TRBV7-3 and TRBJ2-2; 7 nucleotides agree with TRBD1. With V trimmed by 2 bases and J by 1 base, 7 bases remained unmatched. Germline loops: CDR1 SGHTA, CDR2 FQGTGA. The CDR3 covers 17 residues. The DNA for the CDR3 is TGTGCCAGCAGCTTACCCCGGACAGGAATGAACACCGGGGAGCTGTTTTTT. Translation gives CASSLPRTGMNTGELFF.

The chain is built from TRBV5-1 and TRBJ2-7, with D possibly TRBD2 on 6 matching bases. V was shortened by 3 bases and J by 4 bases, with 11 bases between the two germline ends. The CDR3 consists of 13 residues. CDR1 and CDR2 (germline): SGHRS, YFSETQ. CDR3 amino acids: CASSYGRGYEQYF. In DNA, the CDR3 is TGCGCCAGCAGCTATGGCCGGGGGTACGAGCAGTACTTC.

The rearrangement joins TRBV14 to TRBJ2-1, with no clear D. In germline, CDR1 is SGHDN, CDR2 FVKESK. The CDR3 contains 15 residues. Trimming stripped 1 base from V and 6 bases from J, with 13 bases between. In nucleotides, the CDR3 is TGTGCCAGCAGCCAAGCTCCCACACTACCCAATGAGCAGTTCTTC. It is translated as CASSQAPTLPNEQFF. The full variable domain, with the rest looked up from reference TRBV14 and TRBJ2-1, is EAGVTQFPSHSVIEKGQTVTLRCDPISGHDNLYWYRRVMGKEIKFLLHFVKESKQDESGMPNNRFLAERTGGTYSTLKVQPAELEDSGVYFCASSQAPTLPNEQFFGPGTRLTVL.

The chain couples TRBV19 to TRBJ1-1; weak D call: TRBD1 (6 bases). Trimming cost V 4 bases and J 4 bases, with 10 bases left between them. The CDR3 runs 13 residues. Germline lookup yields CDR1 LNHDA and CDR2 SQIVND (reference sequence). The CDR3 here is CASSTKDSTEAFF. DNA of the CDR3: TGTGCCAGTAGTACTAAGGACAGCACTGAAGCTTTCTTT.

The chain joins TRBV4-1 to TRBJ1-2; 7 nucleotides line up with TRBD1. V was clipped by 4 bases and J by 6 bases; unmatched bases: 11. The germline gives CDR1 MGHRA, CDR2 YSYEKL. This CDR3 is 15 amino acids long. In DNA form, the CDR3 reads TGCGCCAGCAGCCTCTCTAGGGGGCCACGAGATGGCTACACCTTC. Translation gives CASSLSRGPRDGYTF.

This clone came up once. The rearrangement links TRBV21-1 to TRBJ1-4; TRBD1, the table's D call, was not compared with the DNA. TRBV21-1 is tagged as a pseudogene. This CDR3 region has 16 residues. The DNA for the CDR3 is TGTGCCAGTTGGAATCGGCAGGCTGCAACTAATGAAAAACTGTTTTTT. It codes for CASWNRQAATNEKLFF.

The chain has TRBV27 and TRBJ2-2; 13 bases are shared with TRBD2. The CDR3 extends over 16 amino acids. CDR1 MNHEY and CDR2 SMNVEV come from the germline V gene (reference sequence). V was pared by 4 bases and J by 3 bases, with 2 bases of the junction left unmatched. The CDR3, as DNA: TGTGCCAGCAGTTGGGGACTAGCGGGGTACACCGGGGAGCTGTTTTTT. It specifies CASSWGLAGYTGELFF.

The chain carries TRBV6-5 and TRBJ1-2, with a weak D call TRBD1 (6 bases). Germline assignment: CDR1 MNHEY and CDR2 SVGAGI. V dropped 2 bases and J dropped 8 bases, with 15 bases sitting between them. The CDR3 runs 14 residues. CDR3 region: CASSYTQGIQGYTF. CDR3 DNA: TGTGCCAGCAGTTACACTCAGGGGATTCAAGGCTACACCTTC.

This chain joins TRBV24-1 and TRBJ1-5, with D possibly matching TRBD1 (5 bases). V was pared by 3 bases and J by 6 bases, with 8 bases between. This CDR3 spans 13 amino acids. In germline, CDR1 is KGHDR, CDR2 SFDVKD. The CDR3 spells CATSDHQGQPQHF. The CDR3 coding sequence is TGTGCCACCAGTGATCATCAGGGTCAGCCCCAGCATTTT.

The V and J genes are TRBV6-1 and TRBJ2-3; 10 bases align to TRBD2. This CDR3 is 15 amino acids long. CDR1 is MNHNS and CDR2 is SASEGT in the germline V gene. V was clipped by 2 bases and J by 5 bases; unmatched bases: 4. CDR3 nucleotides: TGTGCCAGCAGTGAATTAGGACTAGCGGTAGATACGCAGTATTTT. It yields the protein CASSELGLAVDTQYF.

This clone appeared a single time. This chain links TRBV28 with TRBJ2-3; 8 nucleotides align to TRBD2. This CDR3 spans 17 amino acids. Germline V gene sequence: CDR1 MDHEN, CDR2 SYDVKM. J was trimmed by 8 bases and V by 5 bases; bases with no gene match: 18. The CDR3 DNA sequence: TGTGCCAGCAGTCTCAACACCTTCGCGGGAGGTGTCGGTACGCAGTATTTT. As protein: CASSLNTFAGGVGTQYF.

The rearrangement links TRBV5-6 to TRBJ2-7; D uncertain. This CDR3 has 12 residues. Trimming took off 0 bases at V and 3 bases at J, with 4 bases between the two ends. The V gene's germline CDR1 is SGHDT and CDR2 YYEEEE. The CDR3 is CASSLAHYEQYF. The CDR3 DNA reads TGTGCCAGCAGCTTGGCCCACTACGAGCAGTACTTC.

The rearrangement joins TRBV27 to TRBJ2-1; 16 nucleotides match TRBD2. Germline CDR1 is MNHEY and CDR2 is SMNVEV (reference sequence). The junction had 5 bases not matched to a gene; V was cut back by 4 bases and J by 8 bases. The CDR3 runs 16 residues. The CDR3 loop reads CASSSGLAGGPHEQFF. The DNA of the CDR3 is TGTGCCAGCAGTTCGGGACTAGCGGGAGGGCCCCATGAGCAGTTCTTC.

This clone is a singleton in its sample. The genes are TRBV28 and TRBJ2-1; maybe TRBD2 (6 bases). The CDR3 has 15 residues. Germline V gene data show CDR1 as MDHEN and CDR2 as SYDVKM. V was cut by 8 bases and J by 6 bases, with 20 bases left in between. As DNA, the CDR3 is TGTGCCAGCGGTACGGGAACTGGAGGGGTCAATGAGCAGTTCTTC. Translated: CASGTGTGGVNEQFF.

The J gene is TRBJ2-7, the V gene TRBV27, with TRBD1 identical over 9 bases. CDR3 length: 13 residues. Trimming at V came to 5 bases and at J to 6 bases, leaving 5 bases not matched to a gene. Germline V gene lookup returns CDR1 MNHEY and CDR2 SMNVEV (reference sequence). The CDR3 loop is CASSITGGSEQYF. In nucleotides, the CDR3 is TGTGCCAGCAGTATAACAGGGGGCTCCGAGCAGTACTTC.

The chain is built from TRBV28 and TRBJ2-1; 14 positions match TRBD2. V was clipped by 6 bases and J by 8 bases; unmatched bases: 6. Germline lookup yields CDR1 MDHEN and CDR2 SYDVKM. CDR3 length: 15 amino acids. This CDR3 is CASSLTSGRADEQFF. The CDR3 bases are TGTGCCAGCAGCCTGACTAGCGGGAGGGCCGATGAGCAGTTCTTC. Using reference TRBV28 and TRBJ2-1 for the parts outside the CDR3, the full variable domain is DVKVTQSSRYLVKRTGEKVFLECVQDMDHENMFWYRQDPGLGLRLIYFSYDVKMKEKGDIPEGYSVSREKKERFSLILESASTNQTSMYLCASSLTSGRADEQFFGPGTRLTVL.

This chain links TRBV5-4 with TRBJ2-5; D ambiguous. Trimming left V 0 bases short and J 2 bases short, with 8 bases between. The CDR3 extends over 14 amino acids. Germline CDR1 is SGHNT and CDR2 is YYREEE (reference sequence). The CDR3 DNA reads TGTGCCAGCAGCTTGGGGGTACAGCAAGAGACCCAGTACTTC. It is translated as CASSLGVQQETQYF.

The rearrangement uses TRBV4-2 and TRBJ2-5; 7 bases line up with TRBD2. Germline trimming cut 0 bases from V and 0 bases from J; bases unmatched to any gene: 7. The CDR3 contains 17 residues. Germline V CDR1 and CDR2: LGHNA, YNFKEQ. The CDR3 loop is CASSQEGDGRYQETQYF. The CDR3 coding sequence is TGTGCCAGCAGCCAAGAAGGGGACGGGAGGTACCAAGAGACCCAGTACTTC.

The gene calls are TRBV19 and TRBJ2-7; TRBD1 aligns across 8 bases. CDR1 is LNHDA, CDR2 SQIVND, per germline (reference sequence). This CDR3 comprises 13 residues. V lost 8 bases and J lost 0; bases outside the gene matches: 3. The DNA for the CDR3 is TGTGCCAGTCGCGGACAGGGCTCCTACGAGCAGTACTTC. Protein: CASRGQGSYEQYF.

The rearrangement joins TRBV6-1 to TRBJ1-2, with 9 bases that match TRBD1. From germline, CDR1 is MNHNS and CDR2 SASEGT. The CDR3 is 14 residues long. V shed 2 bases and J 5 bases; nucleotides not matched to a gene: 3. As DNA, the CDR3 is TGTGCCAGCAGTGAAACCGGGACAGGGTATGGCTACACCTTC. It specifies CASSETGTGYGYTF.

The chain uses TRBV6-5 and TRBJ1-6; 9 bases agree with TRBD1. Looked up from germline, CDR1 is MNHEY and CDR2 is SVGAGI. J gave up 7 bases and V 4 bases, and 2 bases lay outside the gene matches. This CDR3 contains 14 residues. The CDR3 DNA follows: TGTGCCAGCAGTTCACAGGGGGCGAATTCACCCCTCCACTTT. Translation gives CASSSQGANSPLHF.

The chain combines TRBV14 with TRBJ2-7; no definite D call. Germline loops: CDR1 SGHDN, CDR2 FVKESK. With 4 bases removed from V and 4 bases from J, the gap between germline ends came to 5 bases. The CDR3 length is 11 residues. DNA of the CDR3: TGTGCCAGCAGCCTAAATTACGAGCAGTACTTC. Residues: CASSLNYEQYF.